These 7 T cell receptor beta chains were sequenced from one sample in a study of T-cell reconstitution after alpha-beta-depleted transplantation in children. A TCRbeta library incorporating unique molecular identifiers was prepared. MiXCR was run by TCRdb on the PCR reads, yielding one entry per CDR3 protein. The sample lists 780,000 or so distinct CDR3 sequences, 15% to 20% occurring once. The specimen comprised PBMCs, mostly from graft donor cells, sampled 360 days after TCRalphabeta/CD19-depleted stem cell transplant. The receptors derive from a male patient between 5 and 17 years old who had a stem cell transplant for acute lymphoblastic leukemia, so the T cells may come from the graft donor.

This clonotype was observed a handful of times. V and J are TRBV28 and TRBJ2-5; D is unresolved. The germline V gene has CDR1 MDHEN and CDR2 SYDVKM. V gave up 5 bases and J gave up 4 bases, with 14 bases separating them. The CDR3 runs 14 residues. CDR3 residues: CASSRPETRETQYF. The CDR3 DNA reads as TGTGCCAGCAGTCGTCCAGAAACGAGAGAGACCCAGTACTTC.

This chain joins TRBV5-1 and TRBJ1-1; possibly TRBD1 for D (5 bases). Trimming left V 0 bases short and J 8 bases short, with 14 bases between. CDR1 SGHRS and CDR2 YFSETQ come from the germline V gene. The CDR3 consists of 14 residues. This chain's CDR3 is CASSLELTASEAFF. CDR3 sequence (DNA): TGCGCCAGCAGCTTGGAACTGACAGCTTCAGAAGCTTTCTTT.

The chain couples TRBV5-6 to TRBJ2-4, with D perhaps being TRBD1 or TRBD2 (5 bases each). This CDR3 comprises 16 residues. Germline V gives CDR1 SGHDT, CDR2 YYEEEE. V lost 1 base and J 0 bases, leaving 11 bases between the germline ends. CDR3 in amino acids: CASSLRDRGAKNIQYF. The DNA for the CDR3 is TGTGCCAGCAGCTTGAGGGACCGGGGAGCCAAAAACATTCAGTACTTC.

This rearrangement joins TRBV5-6 to TRBJ2-2; possible D gene TRBD2, 5 bases. The CDR3 spans 16 residues. Trimming left V 6 bases short and J 6 bases short, with 21 bases between. From germline, CDR1 is SGHDT and CDR2 YYEEEE. The CDR3 is CASTRRWALAPGELFF. The CDR3 DNA sequence: TGTGCCAGCACCCGGAGGTGGGCGCTAGCTCCCGGGGAGCTGTTTTTT.

This chain joins TRBV15 and TRBJ2-7, with D perhaps matching TRBD1 (6 bases). V was cut by 0 bases and J by 6 bases, with 15 bases left in between. Germline CDR1 reads LNHNV; CDR2 reads YYDKDF (reference sequence). This CDR3 is 15 amino acids long. The CDR3 loop reads CATSRDGGRLGEQYF. The CDR3 coding sequence is TGTGCCACCAGCAGAGATGGGGGCAGGTTGGGCGAGCAGTACTTC.

This clonotype was picked up a small number of times. The rearrangement links TRBV15 to TRBJ2-1, with unresolved D. This CDR3 is 16 amino acids long. V lost 0 bases and J 0 bases, leaving 9 bases between the germline ends. Germline CDR1 and CDR2: LNHNV and YYDKDF (reference sequence). CDR3 residues: CATSRDWQSSYNEQFF. CDR3 bases: TGTGCCACCAGCAGAGATTGGCAGAGCTCCTACAATGAGCAGTTCTTC.

This clonotype was picked up many times. The V call is TRBV4-2, the J call TRBJ2-5, with TRBD2 matching over 12 bases. J gave up 1 base and V 0 bases, and 3 bases lay outside the gene matches. Germline assignment: CDR1 LGHNA and CDR2 YNFKEQ. The CDR3 consists of 17 residues. CDR3 region: CASSQDGTSGLQETQYF. The CDR3 DNA reads as TGTGCCAGCAGCCAAGATGGGACTAGCGGGCTCCAAGAGACCCAGTACTTC.